The sequence of this TCR beta chain was determined in a study of tumor and adjacent non-tumor tissue in lung cancer. Study-wide findings and caveats: Significantly higher TCR diversity was found in tumor than normal lung. Tumor TCR diversity, when higher, was linked to shorter survival.

Three rounds of nested PCR, following a modified ARM-PCR protocol, produced the TCRbeta library. A single record per CDR3 protein comes from TCRdb applying MiXCR to the multiplex PCR reads. The sample carries about 86,000 distinct CDR3 sequences, roughly three quarters recorded once. This clonotype was seen just once. The antigen remains unidentified. A read error may account for a junction end that differs from germline. The CDR3 runs to 14 residues. Germline assignment: CDR1 SGHAT and CDR2 FQNNGV. This sample's RNA came from whole unsorted tissue. Distant lung tissue was collected more than 3 cm away from the tumor edge.

Sequenced: distant non-tumor lung tissue. The rearrangement links TRBV11-2 to TRBJ1-1; D call uncertain. This clonotype was sampled from a woman in her forties or fifties with non-small cell lung cancer. Here the CDR3 reads CASSLLKLGTEGFF. CDR3 DNA sequence: TGTGCCAGCAGCTTGCTAAAACTGGGAACTGAAGGTTTCTTT.